This T cell receptor beta chain was sequenced in a study of CD8+ T cells in alopecia areata. On the study more broadly: For the treated group, dosing was oral tofacitinib at 5 to 10 mg twice daily.

Researchers gathered lesional scalp punch biopsies and peripheral blood from patients with alopecia areata. CD4+ and CD8+ T cells were sorted from PBMCs stained for CD3, CD4 and CD8. Per the germline V gene, CDR1 is PRHDT and CDR2 is FYEKMQ (reference sequence). Trimming stripped 2 bases from V and 6 bases from J, with 13 bases between. The CDR3 has 15 amino acids. RNA extraction and reverse transcription yielded cDNA as sequencing template. The assay was immunoSEQ multiplex PCR, and TCRdb's table has in-frame clones only and misses some. Of some 170,000 clones in the sample, approximately 65% were seen once.

The chain has TRBV13 and TRBJ2-2; D is possibly TRBD2 (7 bases). Sequencing used CD8+ T cells sorted from blood, obtained at week 0. The TCR originated in a human donor with alopecia areata. CDR3 region: CASSLRWRGPGELFF. The CDR3 coding sequence is TGTGCCAGCAGCTTACGGTGGCGGGGGCCCGGGGAGCTGTTTTTT.